These 21 T cell receptor beta chains came from one sample sequenced in a study of T cell repertoires in cytomegalovirus infection. What these receptors recognize is not known. Each CDR3 protein gets one entry after TCRdb re-called the reads with MiXCR. The sample contains about 20,000 distinct CDR3 sequences, about 39% of which appear only once. Sequenced here: CD8+ T cells from cultured PBMCs, sampled from culture after CMV antigen stimulation. These receptor sequences come from a human donor in good health (CMV status not recorded). Some clones in this sample may be carry-over from other donors' samples.

In this sample, this clonotype turned up a few times. CDR3 sequence reads: CASSFTGENTEAFF. CDR3 DNA sequence: TGTGCCAGCAGCTTTACAGGGGAGAACACTGAAGCTTTCTTT. This chain links TRBV7-4 with TRBJ1-1, with 7 nucleotides matching TRBD1. The J segment lost 1 base and the V segment lost 3 bases, leaving 2 bases of the junction unmatched. The CDR3 is 14 amino acids. Germline V gene lookup returns CDR1 SGHVT and CDR2 SQSDAQ.

V is TRBV19 and J is TRBJ1-5; 7 nucleotides match TRBD1. This CDR3 comprises 15 residues. The germline V gene has CDR1 LNHDA and CDR2 SQIVND (reference sequence). With V trimmed by 7 bases and J by 4 bases, 10 bases remained unmatched. Here the CDR3 reads CASKSGTASNQPQHF. Here the CDR3 DNA reads TGTGCCAGTAAATCCGGGACAGCCTCAAATCAGCCCCAGCATTTT.

Details on this clonotype: This may be a read error: a much more frequent sequence differs by one nucleotide. The chain joins TRBV28 to TRBJ2-1; no clear D gene. Trimming stripped 3 bases from V and 8 bases from J, with 11 bases between. CDR1 MDHEN and CDR2 SYDVKM come from the germline V gene. The CDR3 loop spans 13 amino acids. CDR3 DNA: TGTGCCAGCAGTTTCTACCTCCCGGATGAGCAGTTCTTC. Translation: CASSFYLPDEQFF.

The J gene is TRBJ2-2, the V gene TRBV7-3, with D possibly matching TRBD2 (5 bases). V lost 1 base to trimming and J lost 7 bases, with 7 bases between them. This CDR3 contains 13 residues. Per germline, CDR1 SGHTA and CDR2 FQGTGA. CDR3 DNA: TGTGCCAGCAGCTTAAGACGGGGCGGGGAGCTGTTTTTT. Its protein is CASSLRRGGELFF.

The V and J genes are TRBV7-6 and TRBJ2-1; D possibly corresponds to TRBD2 (5 bases). Trimming left V 4 bases short and J 0 bases short, with 7 bases between. The CDR3 is made up of 14 amino acids. CDR1 is SGHVS, CDR2 FNYEAQ, per germline. CDR3 DNA: TGTGCCAGCAGCTACGGGATCTCCTACAATGAGCAGTTCTTC. This encodes CASSYGISYNEQFF.

This clonotype has more than one count but fewer than ten. The chain combines TRBV6-2 or TRBV6-3 with TRBJ2-1, with TRBD1 identical over 9 bases. CDR3 size: 13 residues. Germline CDR1 reads MNHEY; CDR2 reads SVGEGT. Germline trimming cut 9 bases from V and 7 bases from J; bases unmatched to any gene: 7. CDR3 region: CASEGQGGNEQFF. Written as DNA, the CDR3 is TGTGCCAGTGAGGGACAGGGTGGGAATGAGCAGTTCTTC.

This clonotype has a count of ten or more. CDR3 protein: CASSGRTFHGNTEAFF. CDR3 nucleotide sequence: TGTGCCAGCAGCGGACGGACATTTCATGGGAACACTGAAGCTTTCTTT. The V call is TRBV11-3, the J call TRBJ1-1, with D possibly matching TRBD1 (5 bases). The CDR3 runs to 16 residues. Trimming cost V 5 bases and J 1 base, with 17 bases left between them. Germline-derived CDR1 and CDR2 are SGHNT and YENEEA.

Concerning this clonotype: A much larger clone lies a single base off, so this may be a read error. V is TRBV27 and J is TRBJ1-1; D gene uncertain. Germline loops: CDR1 MNHEY, CDR2 SMNVEV (reference sequence). This CDR3 region has 14 residues. CDR3 nucleotides: TGTACCAGCAGTAACAGTATCTTGAACACTGAAGCTTTCTTT. Translation: CTSSNSILNTEAFF.

This clonotype was seen only a few times. CDR3 sequence (DNA): TGTGCCAGCAGTCCCAAACTGCCTCCTGACAGGGAAAGTCAGCCCCAGCATTTT. Amino acids: CASSPKLPPDRESQPQHF. This rearrangement joins TRBV2 to TRBJ1-5; 7 nucleotides match TRBD1. Germline V gene sequence: CDR1 SNHLY, CDR2 FYNNEI. The junction had 19 bases not matched to a gene; V was cut back by 5 bases and J by 6 bases. The CDR3 totals 18 residues.

There are a few counts of this clonotype. The chain links TRBV6-5 to TRBJ1-2, with D perhaps matching TRBD1 (5 bases). CDR1 and CDR2 from the germline V gene are MNHEY and SVGAGI. V shed 0 bases and J shed 4 bases, with 12 bases lying between them. The CDR3 runs 15 residues. CDR3 in DNA: TGTGCCAGCAGTTACTCGGACATATCTTCCTATGGCTACACCTTC. Translation gives CASSYSDISSYGYTF.

The rearrangement links TRBV7-9 to TRBJ2-5; D perhaps matches TRBD1 (6 bases). Germline V gene lookup returns CDR1 SEHNR and CDR2 FQNEAQ (reference sequence). V shed 3 bases and J shed 4 bases, with 12 bases lying between them. The CDR3 length is 14 residues. The CDR3 loop reads CASSFSTGPETQYF. In DNA, the CDR3 is TGTGCCAGCAGCTTCAGTACAGGGCCAGAGACCCAGTACTTC. The full variable domain, with the rest looked up from reference TRBV7-9 and TRBJ2-5, is DTGVSQNPRHKITKRGQNVTFRCDPISEHNRLYWYRQTLGQGPEFLTYFQNEAQLEKSRLLSDRFSAERPKGSFSTLEIQRTEQGDSAMYLCASSFSTGPETQYFGPGTRLLVL.

The genes are TRBV6-5 and TRBJ1-1; D is unclear. Germline V gene data show CDR1 as MNHEY and CDR2 as SVGAGI. The CDR3 has 14 amino acids. Trimming cost V 1 base and J 1 base, with 7 bases left between them. The CDR3 protein is CASSYFTENTEAFF. In DNA form, the CDR3 reads TGTGCCAGCAGTTACTTCACGGAGAACACTGAAGCTTTCTTT.

This clonotype was recorded at least ten times. The gene calls are TRBV12-3 or TRBV12-4 and TRBJ2-3, with 11 bases aligning to TRBD1. The CDR3 totals 16 residues. V lost 3 bases to trimming and J lost 3 bases; unmatched junction nucleotides: 5. The CDR3 is CASSLGDRGLTDTQYF. CDR3 nucleotides: TGTGCCAGCAGTTTGGGGGACAGGGGGTTAACAGATACGCAGTATTTT.

V gene TRBV2 combines with J gene TRBJ2-1; D is perhaps TRBD1 or TRBD2 (5 bases each). The CDR3 has 14 residues. Germline V gene data show CDR1 as SNHLY and CDR2 as FYNNEI. Between the trimmed V and J ends, which lost 5 bases and 6 bases, there was a span of 14 bases. The CDR3 loop is CASSPRDGRNEQFF. CDR3 DNA sequence: TGTGCCAGCAGTCCCCGGGACGGGCGCAATGAGCAGTTCTTC.

The rearrangement links TRBV7-6 to TRBJ1-5; 7 bases agree with TRBD1. CDR3 length: 14 residues. CDR1 and CDR2 from the germline V gene are SGHVS and FNYEAQ. V shed 0 bases, J shed 6 bases, and the junction held 2 bases outside the gene matches. CDR3 region: CASSLATGSQPQHF. CDR3 coding DNA: TGTGCCAGCAGCTTAGCGACAGGGAGTCAGCCCCAGCATTTT. The full variable domain, with the rest looked up from reference TRBV7-6 and TRBJ1-5, is GAGVSQSPRYKVTKRGQDVALRCDPISGHVSLYWYRQALGQGPEFLTYFNYEAQQDKSGLPNDRFSAERPEGSISTLTIQRTEQRDSAMYRCASSLATGSQPQHFGDGTRLSIL.

This clonotype was seen many times. V usage is TRBV12-3 or TRBV12-4 and J usage is TRBJ2-3, with a weak D call TRBD1 (6 bases). This CDR3 is built from 16 residues. The V and J ends lost 4 bases and 0 bases respectively, with 14 bases between them. CDR3 in amino acids: CASSWGSTGSTDTQYF. As DNA, the CDR3 is TGTGCCAGCAGTTGGGGATCGACAGGTAGCACAGATACGCAGTATTTT.

This clonotype was counted a few times. The genes are TRBV7-4 and TRBJ2-1, with TRBD2 matching over 13 bases. V trimming: 5 bases; J trimming: 2 bases; junction bases outside the gene matches: 3. Germline assignment: CDR1 SGHVT and CDR2 SQSDAQ. The CDR3 consists of 16 residues. This CDR3 reads CASSRTSGRTYNEQFF. CDR3 bases: TGTGCCAGCAGCAGGACTAGCGGGAGAACCTACAATGAGCAGTTCTTC.

The genes are TRBV12-3 or TRBV12-4 and TRBJ1-5; the match to TRBD1 covers 8 bases. Losses at the gene ends were 6 bases for V and 6 bases for J; bases not matched to a gene: 7. The CDR3 extends over 14 amino acids. The CDR3 loop reads CASRVQGGRQPQHF. CDR3 nucleotide sequence: TGTGCCAGCAGGGTACAGGGGGGACGTCAGCCCCAGCATTTT.

The rearrangement uses TRBV28 and TRBJ2-1; D call uncertain. Trimming took 4 bases from V and 7 from J, leaving 14 bases between them. CDR3 length: 14 residues. CDR1 MDHEN and CDR2 SYDVKM come from the germline V gene. Written as DNA, the CDR3 is TGTGCCAGCAGTTCGTCCCCCGGGCCAAATGAGCAGTTCTTC. This encodes CASSSSPGPNEQFF.

The chain links TRBV6-1 to TRBJ1-1; tentative D call: TRBD1 (5 bases). The V gene's germline CDR1 is MNHNS and CDR2 SASEGT. The V end lost 4 bases, the J end lost 0 bases, and 9 bases lay between the germline ends. The CDR3 has 14 amino acids. The CDR3 reads CASSGRGMNTEAFF. CDR3 nucleotides: TGTGCCAGCAGTGGTCGGGGGATGAACACTGAAGCTTTCTTT.

This clonotype showed up just a few times. The V and J genes are TRBV7-3 and TRBJ2-1, with TRBD2 matching 9 bases. The CDR3 is 15 amino acids. Losses at the gene ends were 3 bases for V and 4 bases for J; bases not matched to a gene: 4. Per the germline V gene, CDR1 is SGHTA and CDR2 is FQGTGA. The CDR3 is CASSFGLALYNEQFF. The CDR3 nucleotides read TGTGCCAGCAGCTTCGGACTAGCGCTATACAATGAGCAGTTCTTC.